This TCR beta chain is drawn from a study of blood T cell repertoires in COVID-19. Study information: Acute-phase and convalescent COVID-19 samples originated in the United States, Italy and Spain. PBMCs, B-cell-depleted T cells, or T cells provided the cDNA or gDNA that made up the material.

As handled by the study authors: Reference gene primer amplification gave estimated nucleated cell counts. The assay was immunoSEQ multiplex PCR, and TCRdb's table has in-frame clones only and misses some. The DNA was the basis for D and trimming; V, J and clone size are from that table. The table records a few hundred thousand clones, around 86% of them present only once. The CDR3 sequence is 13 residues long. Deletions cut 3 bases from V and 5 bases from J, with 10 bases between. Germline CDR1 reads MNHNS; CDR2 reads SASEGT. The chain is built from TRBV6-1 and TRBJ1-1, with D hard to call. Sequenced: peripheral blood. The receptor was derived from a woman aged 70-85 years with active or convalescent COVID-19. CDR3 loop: CASSEAGRTEAFF. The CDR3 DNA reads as TGTGCCAGCAGTGAGGCCGGGAGGACTGAAGCTTTCTTT.